The text below deals with one TCR beta chain. Its target is not known. The data belong to a study of T cell repertoires in cytomegalovirus infection. Study information: Indications of both CMV infection and matching HLA type were provided by public TCR beta signatures. Overall study findings and caveats: CMV-specific TCR beta clonotypes restricted by HLA-C dominated the ex vivo response.

TCRdb re-analysed the reads in MiXCR, keeping a single row per CDR3 protein. Here the sample spans around 330,000 distinct CDR3 sequences, 15% to 20% being singletons. Trimming took off 3 bases at V and 0 bases at J, with 17 bases between the two ends. The CDR3 consists of 17 residues. Germline values: CDR1 MNHNS, CDR2 SASEGT. This clonotype was obtained from a human donor in good health (CMV status not recorded). Some clones in this sample may be carry-over from other donors' samples. Sequenced: PBMCs. The chain has TRBV6-1 and TRBJ1-1; TRBD1 might be the D (6 bases). CDR3 protein: CASSDGRDDRMNTEAFF. In nucleotides, the CDR3 is TGTGCCAGCAGTGATGGTCGGGACGACAGGATGAACACTGAAGCTTTCTTT.